The 5 T cell receptor beta chains below were found in one sample sequenced in a study of CD8 T cells in Susac syndrome. Random-hexamer reverse transcription was applied to about 0.5 to 1 ug RNA. TCRdb passed the immunoSEQ multiplex PCR reads through MiXCR, listing each CDR3 protein once. This sample has hundreds of thousands of distinct CDR3 sequences, with about 89% found just once. Sequenced input: CD8+ T cells from PBMCs. These receptors were collected from a human donor with multiple sclerosis.

V is TRBV19 and J is TRBJ2-7, with D uncertain. Germline values: CDR1 LNHDA, CDR2 SQIVND (reference sequence). V shed 3 bases and J shed 0 bases, with 9 bases lying between them. The CDR3 spans 14 residues. CDR3 in amino acids: CASSIVWDSYEQYF. In DNA, the CDR3 is TGTGCCAGTAGTATTGTTTGGGACTCCTACGAGCAGTACTTC.

The genes are TRBV4-3 and TRBJ2-7; D call uncertain. Germline V gene lookup returns CDR1 LGHNA and CDR2 YSLEER. Trimming removed 2 bases from V and 2 bases from J, with 10 bases in between. The CDR3 loop spans 14 amino acids. CDR3 in DNA: TGCGCCAGCAGCCAAACGACGACAACCTACGAGCAGTACTTC. Protein: CASSQTTTTYEQYF.

This clonotype was seen just once. This chain uses TRBV20-1 with TRBJ1-2, with TRBD1 identical over 8 bases. Germline V gene sequence: CDR1 DFQATT, CDR2 SNEGSKA (reference sequence). This CDR3 spans 11 amino acids. CDR3 sequence reads: CTTQGAGGYTF. In DNA form, the CDR3 reads TGCACAACGCAGGGGGCCGGTGGCTACACCTTC.

The V and J genes are TRBV27 and TRBJ2-3, with 8 bases aligning to TRBD1. Germline values: CDR1 MNHEY, CDR2 SMNVEV (reference sequence). J gave up 4 bases and V 8 bases, and 11 bases lay outside the gene matches. This CDR3 is built from 15 residues. The CDR3 region has the DNA TGTGCCAGCGGGTTGGACAGGGTTCGGGCAGATACGCAGTATTTT. This gives the protein CASGLDRVRADTQYF.

The rearrangement uses TRBV5-6 and TRBJ2-3, with D uncertain. Germline V CDR1 and CDR2: SGHDT, YYEEEE. Trimming removed 4 bases from V and 2 bases from J, with 17 bases in between. This CDR3 has 16 residues. The CDR3 DNA follows: TGTGCCAGCAGCCCCCAAAGTAACGGGTACACAGATACGCAGTATTTT. Translating gives CASSPQSNGYTDTQYF.